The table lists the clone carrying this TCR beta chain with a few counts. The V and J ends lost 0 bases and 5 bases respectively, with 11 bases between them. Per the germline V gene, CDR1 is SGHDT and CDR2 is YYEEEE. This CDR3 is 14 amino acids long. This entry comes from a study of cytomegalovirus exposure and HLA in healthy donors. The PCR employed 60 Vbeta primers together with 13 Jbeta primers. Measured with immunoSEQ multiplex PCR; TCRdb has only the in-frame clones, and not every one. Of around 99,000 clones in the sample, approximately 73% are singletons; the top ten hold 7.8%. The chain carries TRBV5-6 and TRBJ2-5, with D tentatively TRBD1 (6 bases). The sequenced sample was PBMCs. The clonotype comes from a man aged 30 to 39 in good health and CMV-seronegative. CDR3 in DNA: TGTGCCAGCAGCTTGGCAAAGGGGGTGGAGACCCAGTACTTC. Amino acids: CASSLAKGVETQYF.